The 32 T cell receptor beta chains in this list originate from one sample, sequenced in a study of blood T cell repertoires in COVID-19 (dated by TCRdb to between 2020 and 2021). Library construction relied on the immunoSEQ multiplex PCR assay. The table comes from immuneACCESS by way of TCRdb, which keeps in-frame sequences with V and J called. Part of the clones is missing from these tables; in studies checked, under half for an unresolved V gene and the rest for unknown reasons. The sample yields over 70,000 clones; around 90% were counted once. The ten top clones hold approximately 4% of the sample. The source material was peripheral blood. All receptors derive from a woman older than 75 with active or convalescent COVID-19.

This clone is a singleton in its sample. V is TRBV6-2 or TRBV6-3 and J is TRBJ1-1; 8 nucleotides agree with TRBD1. Germline assignment: CDR1 MNHEY and CDR2 SVGEGT. Germline trimming cut 2 bases from V and 4 bases from J; bases unmatched to any gene: 3. The CDR3 is 14 amino acids. The CDR3 sequence is CASSYRDRPTEAFF. The DNA for the CDR3 is TGTGCCAGCAGTTACCGGGACAGGCCCACTGAAGCTTTCTTT.

The CDR3 loop reads CASHRGPSRSLHF. CDR3 sequence (DNA): TGTGCCAGTCACAGGGGCCCGAGTAGGTCCCTCCACTTT. The genes are TRBV12-3 or TRBV12-4 and TRBJ1-6; 7 bases line up with TRBD1. The V segment lost 9 bases and the J segment 14 bases; nucleotides outside the gene matches: 13. There are 13 residues in the CDR3.

The gene calls are TRBV21-1 and TRBJ2-1; TRBD1, the table's D call, was not compared with the DNA. TRBV21-1 is a pseudogene segment. This CDR3 region has 16 residues. The CDR3 protein is CASSKRGCRGYNEQFF. The CDR3 DNA reads as TGTGCCAGCAGCAAAAGGGGGTGCCGAGGGTACAATGAGCAGTTCTTC.

The V call is TRBV24-1, the J call TRBJ2-1, with 8 bases lining up with TRBD1. The germline CDR1 and CDR2 sequences are KGHDR and SFDVKD. The ends lost 3 bases at V and 8 bases at J; junction bases unmatched: 2. The CDR3 extends over 13 amino acids. CDR3 sequence reads: CATSDQTGDEQFF. The CDR3 DNA follows: TGTGCCACCAGTGATCAGACAGGGGATGAGCAGTTCTTC.

This sequence joins TRBV2 and TRBJ2-1, with D perhaps TRBD2 (6 bases). CDR1 and CDR2 (germline): SNHLY, FYNNEI. CDR3 length: 20 residues. V shed 2 bases and J shed 0 bases, with 23 bases lying between them. The CDR3 DNA is TGTGCCAGCAGTGAAAAGAGGAAGTTCTATGGGGGGTTCTCCTACAATGAGCAGTTCTTC. Translating it yields CASSEKRKFYGGFSYNEQFF.

The V call is TRBV15, the J call TRBJ2-5, with D maybe TRBD1 (6 bases). The CDR3 has 13 amino acids. CDR1 and CDR2 (germline): LNHNV, YYDKDF (reference sequence). Trimming left V 6 bases short and J 5 bases short, with 13 bases between. CDR3: CATRVRGSETQYF. The CDR3 nucleotides are TGTGCCACCAGAGTAAGGGGGTCGGAGACCCAGTACTTC.

CDR3 sequence (DNA): TGTGCCAGCAGTTGGGGACTAGCGGGAGTATTCTACAATGAGCAGTTCTTC. Protein sequence: CASSWGLAGVFYNEQFF. The V and J genes are TRBV28 and TRBJ2-1; TRBD2 matches 14 bases. CDR1 and CDR2 (germline): MDHEN, SYDVKM. V was clipped by 4 bases and J by 3 bases; unmatched bases: 5. The CDR3 spans 17 residues.

The J gene is TRBJ2-1, the V gene TRBV5-4; D may be TRBD2 (6 bases). Germline V lookup: CDR1 SGHNT, CDR2 YYREEE (reference sequence). The V and J ends lost 3 bases and 8 bases respectively, with 15 bases between them. The CDR3 contains 14 residues. The chain's CDR3 is CASSSRDFLDEQFF. In DNA form, the CDR3 reads TGTGCCAGCAGCTCCCGGGACTTCCTCGATGAGCAGTTCTTC.

The rearrangement joins TRBV6-5 to TRBJ1-1; TRBD1 matches 7 bases. The V and J ends lost 6 bases and 1 base, in that order; junction bases with no gene match: 2. The CDR3 loop spans 13 amino acids. Germline loops: CDR1 MNHEY, CDR2 SVGAGI. The CDR3 coding sequence is TGTGCCAGCAGCCGGACAGGGAACACTGAAGCTTTCTTT. Amino acids: CASSRTGNTEAFF.

J is TRBJ1-6 and V is TRBV28; 7 bases agree with TRBD1. Trimming cost V 6 bases and J 9 bases; bases outside gene matches: 11. The CDR3 is 15 residues long. CDR1 and CDR2 (germline): MDHEN, SYDVKM. CDR3 DNA sequence: TGTGCCAGCAGCACGCCCGGGACAGCGGGTTCACCCCTCCACTTT. Amino acid sequence: CASSTPGTAGSPLHF.

This chain uses TRBV25-1 with TRBJ1-2; D is perhaps TRBD1 (6 bases). V lost 7 bases to trimming and J lost 2 bases, with 11 bases between them. The germline gives CDR1 MGHDK, CDR2 SYGVNS. The CDR3 runs to 13 residues. The CDR3, as DNA: TGTGCCAGCATGGGGGGGGCGAACTATGGCTACACCTTC. Its translation is CASMGGANYGYTF.

The rearrangement links TRBV28 to TRBJ1-4; 7 bases fit TRBD1. Trimming removed 3 bases from V and 6 bases from J; junction bases left unmatched: 4. The germline V gene encodes CDR1 MDHEN and CDR2 SYDVKM. CDR3 length: 14 residues. The CDR3 sequence: CASSFRDSHEKLFF. The DNA of the CDR3 is TGTGCCAGCAGTTTTCGGGACAGCCATGAAAAACTGTTTTTT.

The rearrangement uses TRBV15 and TRBJ2-1; TRBD2 is a possible D gene (6 bases). The CDR3 runs 17 residues. Trimming stripped 5 bases from V and 1 base from J, with 18 bases between. Germline assignment: CDR1 LNHNV and CDR2 YYDKDF (reference sequence). CDR3 protein: CATSGQDLTRSYNEQFF. For the CDR3, the DNA is TGTGCCACCAGCGGCCAAGATTTGACTAGGTCCTACAATGAGCAGTTCTTC.

The chain carries TRBV10-3 and TRBJ2-2; TRBD2 agrees at 8 bases. Germline trimming cut 3 bases from V and 2 bases from J; bases unmatched to any gene: 5. CDR1 ENHRY and CDR2 SYGVKD come from the germline V gene. The CDR3 consists of 16 residues. The CDR3 protein is CAISEGGLGNTGELFF. The CDR3 bases are TGTGCCATCAGTGAAGGGGGACTAGGCAACACCGGGGAGCTGTTTTTT.

V gene TRBV2 combines with J gene TRBJ1-1, with D unclear. Trimming removed 5 bases at V and 6 bases at J, with 16 bases between. The CDR3 covers 14 residues. Germline CDR1 is SNHLY and CDR2 is FYNNEI. The CDR3 here is CASSLAPLYAEAFF. DNA of the CDR3: TGTGCCAGCAGTCTAGCCCCCCTTTACGCTGAAGCTTTCTTT.

The V gene is TRBV19, the J gene TRBJ1-5; D is possibly TRBD1 (5 bases). Germline V gene data show CDR1 as LNHDA and CDR2 as SQIVND (reference sequence). V was pared by 7 bases and J by 7 bases, with 14 bases between. The CDR3 is 13 residues long. CDR3 protein: CASTGRRAQPQHF. The CDR3 DNA sequence: TGTGCCAGTACAGGGAGGAGAGCCCAGCCCCAGCATTTT.

This chain joins TRBV28 and TRBJ1-5; TRBD1 matches at 10 bases. J was trimmed by 6 bases and V by 3 bases; bases with no gene match: 8. This CDR3 comprises 16 residues. Per germline, CDR1 MDHEN and CDR2 SYDVKM. The CDR3 is CASSLTGGLLIQPQHF. Here the CDR3 DNA reads TGTGCCAGCAGTTTGACAGGGGGCCTCTTAATTCAGCCCCAGCATTTT.

This clone came up a few times. The chain recombines TRBV3-1 (or the pseudogene TRBV3-2) with TRBJ2-5; 8 bases fit TRBD1. The CDR3 has 14 residues. Germline values: CDR1 LGHDT, CDR2 YNNKEL (reference sequence). With V trimmed by 5 bases and J by 5 bases, 7 bases remained unmatched. The CDR3 loop is CASSDGQGRETQYF. For the CDR3, the DNA is TGTGCCAGCAGCGACGGACAGGGCCGGGAGACCCAGTACTTC.

The chain combines TRBV7-2 with TRBJ2-7, with 9 positions matching TRBD2. CDR3 length equals 18 residues. V gave up 5 bases and J gave up 5 bases; unmatched junction bases: 19. CDR1 and CDR2 from the germline V gene are SGHTA and FQGNSA. CDR3 in amino acids: CASSLLPPGSGSPHEQYF. CDR3 in DNA: TGTGCCAGCAGCCTACTACCGCCCGGTAGCGGGAGCCCACACGAGCAGTACTTC.

This chain connects TRBV5-1 to TRBJ2-7; 9 bases align to TRBD2. Looked up from germline, CDR1 is SGHRS and CDR2 is YFSETQ. V gave up 5 bases and J gave up 3 bases; unmatched junction bases: 6. The CDR3 consists of 14 residues. The CDR3 protein is CASRRTSANYEQYF. Here the CDR3 DNA reads TGCGCCAGCAGACGGACTAGCGCAAACTACGAGCAGTACTTC. Full variable domain (remainder filled in from reference TRBV5-1 and TRBJ2-7): KAGVTQTPRYLIKTRGQQVTLSCSPISGHRSVSWYQQTPGQGLQFLFEYFSETQRNKGNFPGRFSGRQFSNSRSEMNVSTLELGDSALYLCASRRTSANYEQYFGPGTRLTVT.

The sample holds a few counts of this clone. The V call is TRBV27, the J call TRBJ2-2; TRBD1 matches at 9 bases. With V trimmed by 5 bases and J by 4 bases, 11 bases remained unmatched. The CDR3 has 17 amino acids. Per germline, CDR1 MNHEY and CDR2 SMNVEV (reference sequence). The CDR3 DNA is TGTGCCAGCAGTCTCCACTTGACAGGGGGTCTCACCGGGGAGCTGTTTTTT. Amino acids: CASSLHLTGGLTGELFF.

This clone is a singleton in its sample. This rearrangement joins TRBV7-9 to TRBJ1-5; no clear D gene. Trimming left V 5 bases short and J 4 bases short, with 12 bases between. The CDR3 is 14 residues long. Germline CDR1 is SEHNR and CDR2 is FQNEAQ (reference sequence). The chain's CDR3 is CASSGTGKNQPQHF. CDR3 DNA: TGTGCCAGCAGCGGTACGGGAAAGAATCAGCCCCAGCATTTT.

The chain uses TRBV9 and TRBJ2-3; TRBD2 matches at 13 bases. V shed 4 bases, J shed 7 bases, and the junction held 6 bases outside the gene matches. The germline gives CDR1 SGDLS, CDR2 YYNGEE. This CDR3 has 15 residues. CDR3 DNA: TGTGCCAGCAGCCCCTGGACTAGCGGGAGTTATACGCAGTATTTT. Amino acid sequence: CASSPWTSGSYTQYF.

The chain is built from TRBV27 and TRBJ2-7; 8 positions match TRBD1. The CDR3 is 14 amino acids. The V segment lost 2 bases and the J segment 9 bases; nucleotides outside the gene matches: 9. The V gene's germline CDR1 is MNHEY and CDR2 SMNVEV (reference sequence). The DNA for the CDR3 is TGTGCCAGCAGTTTAGGGGGACAGGTAGACGGGCAGTACTTC. Its translation: CASSLGGQVDGQYF.

The gene calls are TRBV5-1 and TRBJ1-1, with D perhaps matching TRBD1 (5 bases). Between the trimmed V and J ends, which lost 0 bases and 5 bases, there was a span of 11 bases. Germline CDR1 is SGHRS and CDR2 is YFSETQ. CDR3 size: 14 residues. The chain's CDR3 is CASSLAGGPTEAFF. The CDR3 DNA follows: TGCGCCAGCAGCTTGGCCGGGGGTCCAACTGAAGCTTTCTTT. The whole variable domain, filled in from reference TRBV5-1 and TRBJ1-1, reads KAGVTQTPRYLIKTRGQQVTLSCSPISGHRSVSWYQQTPGQGLQFLFEYFSETQRNKGNFPGRFSGRQFSNSRSEMNVSTLELGDSALYLCASSLAGGPTEAFFGQGTRLTVV.

The CDR3, as DNA: TGTGCCAGCACGAGGGGTTGGGGGGAACCTAGCACAGATACGCAGTATTTT. Protein product: CASTRGWGEPSTDTQYF. V usage is TRBV5-4 and J usage is TRBJ2-3; a possible D gene is TRBD2 (6 bases). Trimming removed 6 bases from V and 0 bases from J, with 20 bases in between. This CDR3 contains 17 residues. The germline V gene encodes CDR1 SGHNT and CDR2 YYREEE (reference sequence).

The chain uses TRBV9 and TRBJ2-7; unclear D gene. Per germline, CDR1 SGDLS and CDR2 YYNGEE. The CDR3 is made up of 15 amino acids. Trimming took off 0 bases at V and 0 bases at J, with 10 bases between the two ends. The CDR3 nucleotides read TGTGCCAGCAGCGTAGGGCTAGTTAGCTCCTACGAGCAGTACTTC. Its translation: CASSVGLVSSYEQYF.

V gene TRBV19 combines with J gene TRBJ2-7; tentative D call: TRBD2 (7 bases). The CDR3 sequence is 13 residues long. Germline values: CDR1 LNHDA, CDR2 SQIVND (reference sequence). Between the trimmed V and J ends, which lost 10 bases and 4 bases, there was a span of 17 bases. The CDR3, as DNA: TGTGCCACCCGACGGGGGGCTGGTTACGAGCAGTACTTC. Its translation: CATRRGAGYEQYF. The whole variable domain, remainder taken from reference TRBV19 and TRBJ2-7, is DGGITQSPKYLFRKEGQNVTLSCEQNLNHDAMYWYRQDPGQGLRLIYYSQIVNDFQKGDIAEGYSVSREKKESFPLTVTSAQKNPTAFYLCATRRGAGYEQYFGPGTRLTVT.

V is TRBV19 and J is TRBJ1-1; D may be TRBD1 (6 bases). CDR1 is LNHDA and CDR2 is SQIVND in the germline V gene (reference sequence). CDR3 length: 17 residues. V gave up 6 bases and J gave up 4 bases, with 24 bases separating them. CDR3 in DNA: TGTGCCAGTAGCATCGGGCTAAGGGACACTGGGGTCACTGAAGCTTTCTTT. Translating gives CASSIGLRDTGVTEAFF.

The V gene is TRBV11-2, the J gene TRBJ2-1; 7 bases agree with TRBD2. This CDR3 spans 17 amino acids. Per germline, CDR1 SGHAT and CDR2 FQNNGV. The V and J ends lost 3 bases and 0 bases, in that order; junction bases with no gene match: 8. CDR3 sequence: CASSFISGQSSYNEQFF. CDR3 nucleotides: TGTGCCAGCAGCTTTATTAGCGGGCAGAGCTCCTACAATGAGCAGTTCTTC.

The chain carries TRBV6-2 or TRBV6-3 and TRBJ2-5, with TRBD2 matching 14 bases. J lost 5 bases, V lost 5 bases, and 7 bases had no gene match. Looked up from germline, CDR1 is MNHEY and CDR2 is SVGEGT. CDR3 size: 16 residues. The CDR3 coding sequence is TGTGCCAGCAGTCAAGGACTAGCGGGAGGCTTGGAGACCCAGTACTTC. Its translation is CASSQGLAGGLETQYF.

The chain joins TRBV10-3 to TRBJ2-5, with D possibly matching TRBD1 (6 bases). This CDR3 contains 12 residues. Per germline, CDR1 ENHRY and CDR2 SYGVKD. V gave up 3 bases and J gave up 4 bases, with 6 bases separating them. CDR3 DNA sequence: TGTGCCATCAGTGACAGGGGAGAGACCCAGTACTTC. Protein product: CAISDRGETQYF.